This T cell receptor beta chain was captured by sequencing in a study of early T cells in non-severe SARS-CoV-2 infection. The protocol attached unique molecular identifiers to individual cDNA molecules. TCRdb reprocessed the 5' RACE reads via MiXCR and lists one record per CDR3 protein. The sample carries tens of thousands of distinct CDR3 sequences, 11% recorded once. The receptor was isolated from an adult who was a healthcare worker with PCR-confirmed SARS-CoV-2 infection or an uninfected control (not recorded which). The sample here was whole blood, taken at baseline.

CDR3 DNA: TGTGCCAGCGACAGGAACTCTGGAAACACCATATATTTT. It is translated as CASDRNSGNTIYF. The V call is TRBV6-1, the J call TRBJ1-3; weak D call: TRBD1 (6 bases). The CDR3 has 13 amino acids. CDR1 is MNHNS and CDR2 is SASEGT in the germline V gene. V was cut by 8 bases and J by 0 bases, with 8 bases left in between.